The clone carrying this T cell receptor (beta chain) was found a few times. The antigen remains unidentified. Germline CDR1 is LNHDA and CDR2 is SQIVND (reference sequence). The CDR3 extends over 13 amino acids. Deletions cut 6 bases from V and 4 bases from J, with 12 bases between. The data derive from a study of T-cell memory formation after mild COVID-19. Each CDR3 protein is one row after TCRdb ran MiXCR on the 5' RACE reads. The sample lists some 270,000 distinct CDR3 sequences, roughly 15% occurring once. Whole-study results and caveats: A second wave expanding day 15 to 37 was CD4+-biased; contracting clones were balanced.

The chain joins TRBV19 to TRBJ1-1, with D perhaps matching TRBD1 (5 bases). This clonotype was obtained from an adult woman who had mild COVID-19 (a few samples of this study predate the infection). Cell type and time point are not known. The sample comprised PBMCs or a T cell subset sorted from them (not recorded which). CDR3 in amino acids: CASRGEAVTEAFF. The CDR3 nucleotides are TGTGCCAGTAGGGGGGAAGCAGTCACTGAAGCTTTCTTT. Together with reference TRBV19 and TRBJ1-1, the CDR3 gives the full variable domain: DGGITQSPKYLFRKEGQNVTLSCEQNLNHDAMYWYRQDPGQGLRLIYYSQIVNDFQKGDIAEGYSVSREKKESFPLTVTSAQKNPTAFYLCASRGEAVTEAFFGQGTRLTVV.